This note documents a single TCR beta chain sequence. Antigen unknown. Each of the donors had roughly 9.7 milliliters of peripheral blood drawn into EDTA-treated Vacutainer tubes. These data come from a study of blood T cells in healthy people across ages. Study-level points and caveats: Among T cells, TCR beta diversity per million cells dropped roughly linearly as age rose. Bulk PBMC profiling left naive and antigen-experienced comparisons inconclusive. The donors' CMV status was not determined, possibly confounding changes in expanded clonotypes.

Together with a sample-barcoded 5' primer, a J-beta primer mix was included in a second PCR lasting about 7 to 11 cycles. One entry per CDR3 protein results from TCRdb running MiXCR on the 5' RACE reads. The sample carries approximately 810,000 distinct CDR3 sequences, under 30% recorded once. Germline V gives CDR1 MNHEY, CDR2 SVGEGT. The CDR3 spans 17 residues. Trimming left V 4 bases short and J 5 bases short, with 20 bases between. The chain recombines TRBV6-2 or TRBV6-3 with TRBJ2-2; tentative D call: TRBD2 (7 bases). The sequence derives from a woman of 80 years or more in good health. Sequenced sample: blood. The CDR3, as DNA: TGTGCCAGCAGTTCCCCCCAAGGGGGGGGAAGAACCGGGGAGCTGTTTTTT. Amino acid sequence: CASSSPQGGGRTGELFF.